The 27 T cell receptor beta chains below come from one sample, sequenced in a study of blood T cell repertoires in COVID-19 (dated by TCRdb to the early 2020s). Receptor libraries were prepared by the immunoSEQ multiplex PCR assay. TCRdb carries this immuneACCESS record with in-frame sequences only. Its versions omit some clonotypes, under half of them owing to an unresolved V gene in the studies checked, with the rest unexplained. In this sample the table shows approximately 230,000 clones, more than 75% of which occur a single time. Jointly, the top ten make up 1.5% to 2% of the sample. The sequencing input was PBMCs or T cells enriched from blood (not recorded which). The receptors shown here come from a man aged 35 to 55 who had recovered from COVID-19.

This rearrangement joins TRBV19 to TRBJ2-7, with 10 bases matching TRBD2. CDR1 is LNHDA, CDR2 SQIVND, per germline (reference sequence). The CDR3 is made up of 17 amino acids. Trimming took 0 bases from V and 6 from J; bases not matched to a gene: 11. This chain's CDR3 is CASSIEGTSGAPVEQYF. DNA of the CDR3: TGTGCCAGTAGTATAGAGGGAACTAGCGGGGCCCCCGTCGAGCAGTACTTC.

This clone was found once. The J gene is TRBJ2-2, the V gene TRBV15; possible D gene TRBD1, 5 bases. The germline V gene has CDR1 LNHNV and CDR2 YYDKDF (reference sequence). The CDR3 totals 16 residues. The germline V and J ends were trimmed by 3 bases and 6 bases, with 17 bases remaining between them. CDR3 protein: CATSSPRVGLAGELFF. Written as DNA, the CDR3 is TGTGCCACCAGCAGCCCTAGGGTGGGGCTTGCCGGGGAGCTGTTTTTT.

The genes are TRBV9 and TRBJ1-6, with 7 nucleotides matching TRBD1. Germline CDR1 reads SGDLS; CDR2 reads YYNGEE. The CDR3 runs to 15 residues. V shed 4 bases and J 9 bases; nucleotides not matched to a gene: 10. This CDR3 reads CASSRNDRDSSPLHF. The CDR3 DNA is TGTGCCAGCAGCCGAAACGACAGGGACTCTTCACCCCTCCACTTT. Full variable domain (missing parts from reference TRBV9 and TRBJ1-6): DSGVTQTPKHLITATGQRVTLRCSPRSGDLSVYWYQQSLDQGLQFLIQYYNGEERAKGNILERFSAQQFPDLHSELNLSSLELGDSALYFCASSRNDRDSSPLHFGNGTRLTVT.

This clone was recorded once. The chain recombines TRBV3-1 (or the pseudogene TRBV3-2) with TRBJ2-3; 16 positions agree with TRBD2. Germline trimming cut 4 bases from V and 4 bases from J; bases unmatched to any gene: 2. The CDR3 contains 16 residues. Per the germline V gene, CDR1 is LGHDT and CDR2 is YNNKEL (reference sequence). The CDR3 protein is CASSPGLAGGSDTQYF. In DNA, the CDR3 is TGTGCCAGCAGCCCGGGACTAGCGGGGGGGTCAGATACGCAGTATTTT.

The chain combines TRBV2 with TRBJ1-2, with D unresolved. V was shortened by 5 bases and J by 5 bases, with 15 bases between the two germline ends. Germline CDR1 and CDR2: SNHLY and FYNNEI. CDR3 length: 14 amino acids. CDR3 protein: CASSSRPSKYGYTF. The CDR3 DNA follows: TGTGCCAGCAGTTCGCGGCCCTCCAAGTATGGCTACACCTTC.

J is TRBJ2-1 and V is TRBV28; 8 bases agree with TRBD1. The CDR3 totals 16 residues. CDR1 is MDHEN, CDR2 SYDVKM, per germline. The V gene end was trimmed by 3 bases and the J gene end by 9 bases; junction bases not matched to a gene: 13. The CDR3 DNA reads as TGTGCCAGCAGTTTCCCGGGACAGGTTGATTTGGTTGAGCAGTTCTTC. Its protein is CASSFPGQVDLVEQFF.

This sequence joins TRBV7-8 and TRBJ2-7; 9 nucleotides match TRBD2. The CDR3 covers 14 residues. CDR1 is SGHVS and CDR2 is FQNEAQ in the germline V gene. The trim removed 6 bases at V and 0 bases at J, leaving 3 bases unmatched. CDR3 coding DNA: TGTGCCAGCAGGCCGACTAGCGGCTCCTACGAGCAGTACTTC. This translates into CASRPTSGSYEQYF.

The CDR3 DNA follows: TGTGCCAGCAGCTCCGGGACTAGCGGGGGGTGGGAGACCCAGTACTTC. Protein product: CASSSGTSGGWETQYF. The gene calls are TRBV7-6 and TRBJ2-5; 15 bases line up with TRBD2. V was pared by 4 bases and J by 5 bases, with 5 bases of the junction left unmatched. The CDR3 has 16 residues. The germline CDR1 and CDR2 sequences are SGHVS and FNYEAQ.

The chain uses TRBV7-9 and TRBJ2-3; perhaps TRBD2 as D (6 bases). CDR1 and CDR2 (germline): SEHNR, FQNEAQ (reference sequence). Trimming took off 6 bases at V and 3 bases at J, with 16 bases between the two ends. The CDR3 is made up of 15 amino acids. The CDR3 sequence: CASSFLGTGTDTQYF. CDR3 DNA: TGTGCCAGCAGTTTCTTGGGGACTGGGACAGATACGCAGTATTTT. Full variable domain (rest looked up from reference TRBV7-9 and TRBJ2-3): DTGVSQNPRHKITKRGQNVTFRCDPISEHNRLYWYRQTLGQGPEFLTYFQNEAQLEKSRLLSDRFSAERPKGSFSTLEIQRTEQGDSAMYLCASSFLGTGTDTQYFGPGTRLTVL.

This sequence joins TRBV10-3 and TRBJ1-6, with 7 bases matching TRBD1. V lost 6 bases, J lost 6 bases, and 8 bases stayed unmatched. Germline V gives CDR1 ENHRY, CDR2 SYGVKD. This CDR3 contains 15 residues. CDR3 nucleotides: TGTGCCATCAGGGATCCGGGACAGCCTAATTCACCCCTCCACTTT. Its protein is CAIRDPGQPNSPLHF.

The chain uses TRBV19 and TRBJ1-1; TRBD1 might be the D (5 bases). Per the germline V gene, CDR1 is LNHDA and CDR2 is SQIVND (reference sequence). The CDR3 length is 11 residues. V lost 9 bases and J 1 base, leaving 6 bases between the germline ends. CDR3 DNA: TGTGCCAGCACAGGGAACACTGAAGCTTTCTTT. Translating it yields CASTGNTEAFF.

The rearrangement links TRBV9 to TRBJ1-4; TRBD1 is a possible D gene (6 bases). This CDR3 spans 15 amino acids. From germline, CDR1 is SGDLS and CDR2 YYNGEE. V was pared by 4 bases and J by 1 base, with 11 bases between. The CDR3 coding sequence is TGTGCCAGCAGCAAAGGGGGTGAAACTAATGAAAAACTGTTTTTT. Translation gives CASSKGGETNEKLFF.

The CDR3 DNA reads TGTGCCATACAGACAGGGGGTGGCCCAGATACGCAGTATTTT. It encodes CAIQTGGGPDTQYF. The V and J genes are TRBV7-9 and TRBJ2-3, with 9 positions matching TRBD1. The V gene's germline CDR1 is SEHNR and CDR2 FQNEAQ (reference sequence). With 10 bases clipped from V and 4 bases from J, the junction kept 9 bases outside the gene matches. The CDR3 has 14 amino acids.

This chain links TRBV4-1 with TRBJ1-1, with 10 bases identical to TRBD1. Trimming removed 3 bases from V and 4 bases from J; junction bases left unmatched: 5. From germline, CDR1 is MGHRA and CDR2 YSYEKL. The CDR3 has 15 amino acids. Written as DNA, the CDR3 is TGCGCCAGCAGCCACCTCGGGACAGGGGCCACTGAAGCTTTCTTT. Translated, it gives CASSHLGTGATEAFF.

The rearrangement links TRBV5-5 to TRBJ2-7, with 7 bases matching TRBD1. Looked up from germline, CDR1 is SGHKS and CDR2 is YYEKEE (reference sequence). This CDR3 has 13 residues. With 1 base clipped from V and 2 bases from J, the junction kept 0 bases outside the gene matches. The CDR3, as DNA: TGTGCCAGCAGCTTGACAGGGGCCTACGAGCAGTACTTC. It specifies CASSLTGAYEQYF.

Only one count was recorded for this clone. The V call is TRBV25-1, the J call TRBJ1-2; the D gene is possibly TRBD1 (6 bases). V gave up 2 bases and J gave up 4 bases, with 14 bases separating them. There are 15 residues in the CDR3. CDR1 and CDR2 from the germline V gene are MGHDK and SYGVNS. CDR3 amino acids: CASSENRDMIYGYTF. CDR3 DNA: TGTGCCAGCAGTGAAAACCGGGACATGATCTATGGCTACACCTTC.

V and J are TRBV5-1 and TRBJ2-7; D perhaps matches TRBD2 (6 bases). Looked up from germline, CDR1 is SGHRS and CDR2 is YFSETQ. The CDR3 sequence is 14 residues long. V lost 4 bases and J lost 2, with 13 bases in between. CDR3 protein: CASSQPSVTYEQYF. CDR3 sequence (DNA): TGCGCCAGCAGCCAACCTAGCGTCACCTACGAGCAGTACTTC.

The chain recombines TRBV6-2 or TRBV6-3 with TRBJ2-5; TRBD2 agrees at 11 bases. Per germline, CDR1 MNHEY and CDR2 SVGEGT. V was clipped by 4 bases and J by 1 base; unmatched bases: 8. The length of the CDR3 is 17 residues. The chain's CDR3 is CASSFPILAGVQETQYF. CDR3 nucleotides: TGTGCCAGCAGTTTCCCGATACTAGCGGGGGTCCAAGAGACCCAGTACTTC.

The V call is TRBV9, the J call TRBJ2-7, with D possibly being TRBD2 (6 bases). CDR1 and CDR2 (germline): SGDLS, YYNGEE. The CDR3 sequence is 14 residues long. V was pared by 1 base and J by 6 bases, with 14 bases between. CDR3 nucleotide sequence: TGTGCCAGCAGCGTACTCGGGGGTCCAAGCGAGCAGTACTTC. This sequence encodes CASSVLGGPSEQYF.

The chain combines TRBV20-1 with TRBJ2-1; tentatively, D is TRBD2 (6 bases). The ends were cut back, 3 bases at V and 2 bases at J, with 20 bases in the middle. Germline V gene sequence: CDR1 DFQATT, CDR2 SNEGSKA (reference sequence). This CDR3 spans 17 amino acids. CDR3 sequence reads: CSASPIAAHLTYNEQFF. The CDR3 nucleotides are TGCAGTGCTAGTCCAATAGCGGCTCACCTGACCTACAATGAGCAGTTCTTC.

Only one count was recorded for this clone. CDR3 protein: CASSVGETGSYGNTIYF. DNA for the CDR3: TGTGCCAGCAGTGTTGGGGAGACAGGGAGCTATGGAAACACCATATATTTT. J is TRBJ1-3 and V is TRBV6-1; TRBD1 matches at 7 bases. The V gene end was trimmed by 4 bases and the J gene end by 3 bases; junction bases not matched to a gene: 12. The germline CDR1 and CDR2 sequences are MNHNS and SASEGT. This CDR3 region has 17 residues.

The chain has TRBV10-3 and TRBJ1-4; perhaps TRBD1 as D (5 bases). CDR3 length: 15 residues. CDR1 and CDR2 from the germline V gene are ENHRY and SYGVKD. The V and J ends lost 5 bases and 3 bases respectively, with 13 bases between them. Written as DNA, the CDR3 is TGTGCCATCAGTCCGGTTGGGGCAGCTAATGAAAAACTGTTTTTT. This translates into CAISPVGAANEKLFF.

The rearrangement uses TRBV18 and TRBJ1-1, with D hard to call. V was shortened by 3 bases and J by 3 bases, with 20 bases between the two germline ends. From germline, CDR1 is KGHSH and CDR2 LQKENI. The CDR3 consists of 17 residues. CDR3 DNA sequence: TGTGCCAGCTCACCGTTAGGTTCTACGTGGGGAGACACTGAAGCTTTCTTT. This codes for CASSPLGSTWGDTEAFF.

This chain uses TRBV7-2 with TRBJ1-4; D not resolved. Germline V gene data show CDR1 as SGHTA and CDR2 as FQGNSA. Between the trimmed V and J ends, which lost 5 bases and 5 bases, there was a span of 12 bases. This CDR3 has 14 residues. CDR3 loop: CASSPNGLNEKLFF. The CDR3 DNA follows: TGTGCCAGCAGCCCTAACGGACTGAATGAAAAACTGTTTTTT.

The chain has TRBV18 and TRBJ2-5; D perhaps matches TRBD2 (6 bases). The CDR3 runs 15 residues. V was cut by 2 bases and J by 4 bases, with 14 bases left in between. Germline V CDR1 and CDR2: KGHSH, LQKENI. The CDR3 DNA reads as TGTGCCAGCTCACCATCGGGCGGAGGGAGAGAGACCCAGTACTTC. Translated: CASSPSGGGRETQYF.

The chain has TRBV28 and TRBJ2-4; tentative D call: TRBD1 (6 bases). Germline V gene sequence: CDR1 MDHEN, CDR2 SYDVKM. The V end was cut by 6 bases, the J end by 3 bases, with 9 bases between. The CDR3 covers 13 residues. CDR3 loop: CASSSGDKNIQYF. CDR3 in DNA: TGTGCCAGCAGCTCAGGGGACAAAAACATTCAGTACTTC.

This clone was detected a few times. The V gene is TRBV7-3, the J gene TRBJ2-1; 9 bases are shared with TRBD2. V gave up 5 bases and J gave up 0 bases; unmatched junction bases: 2. The CDR3 has 15 amino acids. The germline V gene encodes CDR1 SGHTA and CDR2 FQGTGA. CDR3 sequence reads: CASSALAGSYNEQFF. CDR3 DNA sequence: TGTGCCAGCAGCGCACTAGCGGGCTCCTACAATGAGCAGTTCTTC.